Detailed here is one T cell receptor beta chain. What it binds is unknown. TCRdb re-called the 5' RACE reads with MiXCR, one entry per CDR3 protein. The table lists hundreds of thousands of distinct CDR3 sequences, just over 20% of them singletons. This specimen comes from a study of T-cell memory formation after mild COVID-19. Notes on the study in general: Confirmation was lacking for SARS-CoV-2 specificity of second-wave clones that peaked on day 37. Contracting CD4+ clones sat mainly in CM and EM; CD8+ in EMRA.

The CDR3 sequence is 17 residues long. Germline V gene lookup returns CDR1 LGHNA and CDR2 YNFKEQ. V was pared by 4 bases and J by 6 bases, with 12 bases of the junction left unmatched. The receptor's source is an adult woman who had mild COVID-19 (a few samples of this study predate the infection). Cell type and time point are not known. V is TRBV4-2 and J is TRBJ2-2; 9 bases are shared with TRBD2. Sequencing was performed on PBMCs or a T cell subset sorted from them (not recorded which). The CDR3 DNA reads as TGTGCCAGCAGCCCCAGAAACGTAGCGGGGGCTCCCGGGGAGCTGTTTTTT. This translates into CASSPRNVAGAPGELFF.